This T cell receptor (beta chain) derives from a study of shared clonotypes between healthy human individuals. Across the study: Every donor yielded three CD4 naive, three CD4 memory, two CD8 naive and one CD8 memory plate. Findings and limits, study-wide: Larger estimated richness was generally seen in naive subsets than in memory subsets. Clonotypes shared by all four donors outscored non-shared clonotypes in generation probability.

Naive-designated CD8 cells lacked CD45RO, were positively enriched for CCR7, and omitted terminally differentiated effector memory CD45RA+ cells. With regard to this clone: Its specificity is unknown.

Replicate sorted-subset PCRs were loaded with 150 to 200 ng DNA, approximately 31,000 T cell genomes. Measured with immunoSEQ multiplex PCR; TCRdb has only the in-frame clones, and not every one. In the table there are just over 2,000,000 clones, about 95% of which are singletons. V was clipped by 5 bases and J by 6 bases, with 15 bases between them. This CDR3 spans 13 amino acids. Germline loops: CDR1 SGHNT, CDR2 YYREEE (reference sequence). This sequence joins TRBV5-4 and TRBJ2-7; D gene unclear. Sequences were obtained from naive CD8+ T cells sorted from blood. The sequence was obtained from a man younger than 35 in good health. The CDR3 here is CASSITLGFEQYF. CDR3 sequence (DNA): TGTGCCAGCAGTATCACGTTGGGCTTCGAGCAGTACTTC.